One sample yielded the 5 T cell receptor beta chains listed below, sequenced in a study of blood T cell repertoires in COVID-19. Generated by immunoSEQ multiplex PCR, the TCRdb table keeps only in-frame clones and is missing some. Of around 320,000 clones in the sample, about nine tenths were seen once. Sequencing was carried out using peripheral blood. The receptors stem from a man between 18 and 29 years old with active or convalescent COVID-19.

This rearrangement joins TRBV2 to TRBJ2-1, with 7 bases aligning to TRBD2. J gave up 4 bases and V 2 bases, and 11 bases lay outside the gene matches. CDR1 is SNHLY, CDR2 FYNNEI, per germline. The CDR3 runs 17 residues. As DNA, the CDR3 is TGTGCCAGCAGTGAAACCCCGGGAGGAGGACCTTACAATGAGCAGTTCTTC. Its translation is CASSETPGGGPYNEQFF.

This chain connects TRBV18 to TRBJ1-2; TRBD1 might be the D (6 bases). V lost 3 bases and J lost 2, with 13 bases in between. Germline V gene lookup returns CDR1 KGHSH and CDR2 LQKENI. This CDR3 region has 15 residues. The CDR3 spells CASSPGAGENYGYTF. CDR3 DNA sequence: TGTGCCAGCTCACCGGGAGCAGGGGAGAACTATGGCTACACCTTC.

The V and J genes are TRBV4-1 and TRBJ2-1; 14 bases are shared with TRBD2. Germline V gene data show CDR1 as MGHRA and CDR2 as YSYEKL. The CDR3 spans 20 residues. V shed 1 base and J 0 bases; nucleotides not matched to a gene: 8. Here the CDR3 DNA reads TGCGCCAGCAGCCAAGGTAGACTAGCGGGGGGGCGGGGCTCCTACAATGAGCAGTTCTTC. Translating it yields CASSQGRLAGGRGSYNEQFF.

The rearrangement uses TRBV6-5 and TRBJ1-2, with 9 bases lining up with TRBD1. J lost 2 bases, V lost 8 bases, and 6 bases had no gene match. Germline V gene lookup returns CDR1 MNHEY and CDR2 SVGAGI. The CDR3 extends over 14 amino acids. CDR3 residues: CASDRDRVNYGYTF. The CDR3, as DNA: TGTGCCAGCGACAGGGACAGGGTAAACTATGGCTACACCTTC.

This clone appeared a few times. This chain joins TRBV10-1 and TRBJ2-1; TRBD2 agrees at 8 bases. CDR1 WNHNN and CDR2 SYGVQD come from the germline V gene (reference sequence). The V gene end was trimmed by 2 bases and the J gene end by 5 bases; junction bases not matched to a gene: 5. This CDR3 contains 15 residues. The CDR3 loop reads CASSEIGGAHNEQFF. In DNA, the CDR3 is TGCGCCAGCAGTGAGATCGGGGGGGCTCACAATGAGCAGTTCTTC.